This record covers a single T cell receptor beta chain. This clone turned up a few times. No cognate antigen has been identified for it. Per-base quality was not reported, and no clone a single base away is much larger than it. TCRbeta CDR3 regions were amplified from genomic DNA by means of the immunoSEQ Assay, a bias-controlled multiplex PCR. As for the authors' bioinformatics: The number of nucleated cells in each sample was estimated by amplification of reference gene primers within the assay. To quantify the absolute abundance of each unique TCRbeta CDR3 rearrangement, sequence reads were collapsed and filtered. For each sample, productive Simpson clonality was calculated as the square root of Simpson's diversity index across productive rearrangements. Sourced from immuneACCESS, this table was stored by TCRdb with only in-frame sequences that have V and J called. A share of the clones is absent; for the studies checked, an unresolved V gene accounts for under half, and the remainder has no known explanation. From that table come the V and J calls and clone size; the DNA was used to work out D and trimming. The sample table shows around 330,000 clones, and 89% are seen once. The ten largest clonotypes hold about 9.5% of the sample.

This specimen belongs to a study of blood T cell repertoires in COVID-19 (dated by TCRdb to about 2020). Study-wide context: Collaborator samples came from the United States, Italy and Spain and covered acute and convalescent phases of COVID-19. Subjects who had been exposed to COVID-19, were actively infected with it, or had recovered from it provided the deeply sampled blood TCRbeta repertoires that made up the dataset. The material from the prospective study consisted of cDNA or gDNA derived from T cells, B-cell-depleted T cells, or PBMCs. Where HLA class I and class II types were available, the types were taken from metadata supplied by the sample provider, not from assay-based typing. The samples were drawn from two sources: the first 160 participants of the ongoing ImmuneRACE study, and 1,254 subjects contributed by 6 global collaborators. A de-identified subject ID, COVID-19 status, age in years and sex were almost always included in the sample metadata. The repertoires were released in a freely available public database meant as a resource for research on the immune response to SARS-CoV-2. What the study reported, not specific to this receptor: The quantity of clinical and demographic metadata differed by source and by participant and was supplied without curation.

In the germline V gene (reference sequence), CDR1 corresponds to WNHNN and CDR2 to SYGVQD. The trim is 0 bases for V and 10 bases for J, with a gap of 9 bases between the germline ends. The CDR3 contains 13 residues, cysteine and phenylalanine counted. Only CDR3 DNA remains: 39 bases, in frame from the first base. Participants in the prospective study were enrolled through a virtual design, were aged roughly 18 to 100 years, and lived in roughly 26 United States geographic areas. Cohort assignment in the prospective study relied on participant-reported clinical history from a screening survey and a study questionnaire. Recovered participants in ImmuneRACE Cohort 3 were defined by two consecutive negative NP/OP PCR tests, clearance by a healthcare professional, or resolution of symptoms. Each participant in the prospective study had whole blood, serum and a nasopharyngeal or oropharyngeal swab collected by mobile phlebotomists. Additional blood draws and questionnaires over an approximately two-month period could optionally be provided by prospective study participants. Prospective study blood samples were shipped either frozen or at room temperature before DNA extraction.

The chain uses TRBV10-1 and TRBJ1-4; the D gene cannot be resolved reliably. The sequencing input was PBMCs or T cells enriched from blood (not recorded which). The source of this sequence is a woman aged 40 to 49 who had recovered from COVID-19. The CDR3 protein: CASSESINGKLFF. The sequence in DNA is TGCGCCAGCAGTGAGTCGATTAACGGAAAACTGTTTTTT.